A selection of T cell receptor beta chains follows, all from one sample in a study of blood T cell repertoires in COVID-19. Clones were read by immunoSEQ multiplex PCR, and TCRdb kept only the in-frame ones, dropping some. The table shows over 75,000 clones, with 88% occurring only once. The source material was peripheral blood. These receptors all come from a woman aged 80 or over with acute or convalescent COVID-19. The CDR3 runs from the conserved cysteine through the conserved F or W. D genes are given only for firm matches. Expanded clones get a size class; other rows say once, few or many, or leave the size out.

CASSLAAMGAGNQPQHF | TGTGCCAGCAGCTTGGCCGCAATGGGGGCCGGCAATCAGCCCCAGCATTTT | TRBV5-8 | - | TRBJ1-5 | -
CASSEQGAGNTIYF | TGTGCCAGCAGTGAACAGGGGGCTGGAAACACCATATATTTT | TRBV25-1 | - | TRBJ1-3 | TRBD1
CASSGQGADNQPQHF | TGTGCCAGCAGCGGACAGGGGGCGGACAATCAGCCCCAGCATTTT | TRBV2 | - | TRBJ1-5 | TRBD1
CASSPEGGRARGRWTDTQYF | TGTGCCAGCAGCCCCGAGGGCGGGAGGGCCCGGGGTAGGTGGACAGATACGCAGTATTTT | TRBV7-3 | - | TRBJ2-3 | TRBD2
CASSLLTGSNTGELFF | TGTGCCAGCAGCCTACTGACGGGTTCGAACACCGGGGAGCTGTTTTTT | TRBV7-9 | - | TRBJ2-2 | -
CASSQPDRSIDGYTF | TGCGCCAGCAGCCAACCGGACAGATCTATCGATGGCTACACCTTC | TRBV4-3 | - | TRBJ1-2 | -
CAWSFWRPSSGNTIYF | TGTGCCTGGAGTTTTTGGCGGCCGAGCTCTGGAAACACCATATATTTT | TRBV30 | - | TRBJ1-3 | -
CAWSPGQGLKIF | TGTGCCTGGAGTCCCGGACAGGGGTTAAAAATTTTC | TRBV30 | - | TRBJ1-2 | TRBD1
CSVRQGSSGNTIYF | TGCAGCGTCCGACAGGGCTCTTCTGGAAACACCATATATTTT | TRBV29-1 | - | TRBJ1-3 | TRBD1
CASSIQGNEQFF | TGCGCCAGCAGCATACAGGGCAATGAGCAGTTCTTC | TRBV5-1 | - | TRBJ2-1 | -
CASSVRSRVNEQYF | TGCGCCAGCAGTGTAAGAAGCAGGGTGAACGAGCAGTACTTC | TRBV10-2 | - | TRBJ2-7 | -
CASSGAAGNTIYF | TGTGCCAGCTCAGGGGCGGCTGGAAACACCATATATTTT | TRBV18 | - | TRBJ1-3 | -
CAWSVLGRGNSPLHF | TGTGCCTGGAGTGTACTGGGCAGGGGTAATTCACCCCTCCACTTT | TRBV30 | few | TRBJ1-6 | -
CASSPFTDTQYF | TGTGCCAGCAGTCCTTTCACAGATACGCAGTATTTT | TRBV12-3/TRBV12-4 | - | TRBJ2-3 | -